The following is a T cell receptor beta chain sequence with its context. Original analysis: Reference gene primer amplification in the assay estimated nucleated cell counts. The data were produced by immunoSEQ multiplex PCR, yet TCRdb's version contains in-frame clones alone and is incomplete. The V and J calls and clone size are taken from that table; D and trimming were inferred from the DNA. The repertoire consists of approximately 180,000 clones, with 80% to 85% occurring once and the leading ten covering around 6.3%. The CDR3 has 14 amino acids. The V and J ends lost 2 bases and 3 bases, in that order; junction bases with no gene match: 1. Germline lookup yields CDR1 LNHDA and CDR2 SQIVND (reference sequence). These data originate in a study of blood T cell repertoires in COVID-19.

This rearrangement joins TRBV19 to TRBJ2-5; 9 nucleotides agree with TRBD1. Sequenced material: peripheral blood. This TCR was recovered from a woman between 35 and 50 years old with COVID-19, enrolled during active disease. The CDR3 DNA is TGTGCCAGTAGTATACGGACAGGGGAAGAGACCCAGTACTTC. It yields the protein CASSIRTGEETQYF.